This TCR beta chain was documented in a study of tumor-infiltrating lymphocytes in primary liver carcinoma. As for the study in general: Measuring about 4.2 to 10 cm across, the tumors were staged as T1-T3 N0M0. The study's findings and limits: Tumors significantly exceeded blood in top-250-clone fraction (p = 0.039).

The CDR3 has 16 residues. The J segment lost 5 bases and the V segment lost 7 bases, leaving 10 bases of the junction unmatched. From germline, CDR1 is MNHNS and CDR2 SASEGT. Co-extracted RNA and DNA came from roughly 20-30 mg of unsorted bulk tissue. Among the patients, all had chronic HBV infection and none had been treated. From roughly 0.45 ug total RNA, TCR beta cDNA was generated with a primer in the constant region. It was through three nested multiplex PCR rounds of slightly modified ARM-PCR that TCR beta libraries arose. Primers for the first two PCR rounds were TRBV1-TRBV30 forward primers and a C-beta reverse primer (around 11 cycles per round). TCRdb re-derived calls from the multiplex PCR reads in MiXCR, one entry per CDR3 protein. The sample contains about 64,000 distinct CDR3 sequences, around 64% of which appear only once. This clonotype is classed as medium-sized. What it binds is not known.

The clonotype was recovered from a middle-aged man with primary liver carcinoma and hepatitis B virus infection. The sequencing input was liver tumor tissue from sampling region 4. Subset indicated: tumor region T4, right-lateral pole. This chain uses TRBV6-1 with TRBJ2-1; TRBD2 matches 11 bases. The CDR3 DNA follows: TGTGCCAGCATCCCTTGGGGGACTAGCGGAAACAATGAGCAGTTCTTC. Translation: CASIPWGTSGNNEQFF.